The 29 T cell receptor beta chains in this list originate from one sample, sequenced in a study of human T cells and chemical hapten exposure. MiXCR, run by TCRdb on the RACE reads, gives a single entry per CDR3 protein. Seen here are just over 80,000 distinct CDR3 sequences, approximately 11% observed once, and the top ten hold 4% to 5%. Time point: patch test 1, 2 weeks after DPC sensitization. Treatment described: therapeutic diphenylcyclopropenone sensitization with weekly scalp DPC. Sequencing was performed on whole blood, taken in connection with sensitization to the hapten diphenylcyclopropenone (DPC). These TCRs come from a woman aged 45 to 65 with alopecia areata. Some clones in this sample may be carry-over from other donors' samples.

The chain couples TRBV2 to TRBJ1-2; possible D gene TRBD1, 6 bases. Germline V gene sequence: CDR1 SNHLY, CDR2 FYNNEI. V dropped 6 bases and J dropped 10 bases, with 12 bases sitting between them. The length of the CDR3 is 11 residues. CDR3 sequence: CASRDTGTYTF. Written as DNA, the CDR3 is TGTGCCAGCAGGGACACAGGGACCTACACCTTC. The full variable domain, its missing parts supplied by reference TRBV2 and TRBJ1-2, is EPEVTQTPSHQVTQMGQEVILRCVPISNHLYFYWYRQILGQKVEFLVSFYNNEISEKSEIFDDQFSVERPDGSNFTLKIRSTKLEDSAMYFCASRDTGTYTFGSGTRLTVV.

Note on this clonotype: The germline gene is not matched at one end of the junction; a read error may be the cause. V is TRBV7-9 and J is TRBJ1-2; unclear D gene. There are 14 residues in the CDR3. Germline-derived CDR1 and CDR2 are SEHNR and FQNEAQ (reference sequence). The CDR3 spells CASSPDVESYSYTF. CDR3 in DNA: TGTGCCAGCAGCCCGGATGTGGAGTCCTATAGCTACACCTTC.

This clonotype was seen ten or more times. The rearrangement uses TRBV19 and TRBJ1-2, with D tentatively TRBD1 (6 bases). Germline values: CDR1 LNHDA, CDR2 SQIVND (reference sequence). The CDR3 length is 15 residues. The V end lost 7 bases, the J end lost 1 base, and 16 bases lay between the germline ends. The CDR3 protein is CASTVGGRVNYGYTF. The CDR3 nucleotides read TGTGCCAGTACCGTGGGGGGCAGGGTTAACTATGGCTACACCTTC. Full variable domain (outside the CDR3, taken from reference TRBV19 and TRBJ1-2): DGGITQSPKYLFRKEGQNVTLSCEQNLNHDAMYWYRQDPGQGLRLIYYSQIVNDFQKGDIAEGYSVSREKKESFPLTVTSAQKNPTAFYLCASTVGGRVNYGYTFGSGTRLTVV.

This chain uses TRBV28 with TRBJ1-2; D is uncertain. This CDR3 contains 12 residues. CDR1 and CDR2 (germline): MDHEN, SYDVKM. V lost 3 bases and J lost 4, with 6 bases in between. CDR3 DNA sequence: TGTGCCAGCAGTTTCAGTCTCTATGGCTACACCTTC. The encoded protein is CASSFSLYGYTF.

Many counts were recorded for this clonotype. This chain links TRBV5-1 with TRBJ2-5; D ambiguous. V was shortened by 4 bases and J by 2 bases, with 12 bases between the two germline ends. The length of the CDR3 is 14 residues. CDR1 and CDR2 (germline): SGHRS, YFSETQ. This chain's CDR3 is CASSVNDPQETQYF. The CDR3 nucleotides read TGCGCCAGCAGCGTAAACGACCCTCAAGAGACCCAGTACTTC.

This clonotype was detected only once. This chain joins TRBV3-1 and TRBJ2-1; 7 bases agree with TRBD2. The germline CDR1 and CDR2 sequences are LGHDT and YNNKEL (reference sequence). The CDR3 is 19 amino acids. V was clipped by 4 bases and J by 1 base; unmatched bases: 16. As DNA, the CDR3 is TGTGCCAGCAGCCCCCCCGAGGGAGGGAGAGGATCGTCCTACAATGAGCAGTTCTTC. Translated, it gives CASSPPEGGRGSSYNEQFF.

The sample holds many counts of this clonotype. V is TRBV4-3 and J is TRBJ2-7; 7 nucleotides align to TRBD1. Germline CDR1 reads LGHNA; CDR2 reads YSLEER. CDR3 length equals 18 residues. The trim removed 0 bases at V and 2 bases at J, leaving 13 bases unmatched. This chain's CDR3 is CASSQEVGPGTETYEQYF. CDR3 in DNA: TGCGCCAGCAGCCAAGAGGTGGGACCCGGGACAGAGACCTACGAGCAGTACTTC.

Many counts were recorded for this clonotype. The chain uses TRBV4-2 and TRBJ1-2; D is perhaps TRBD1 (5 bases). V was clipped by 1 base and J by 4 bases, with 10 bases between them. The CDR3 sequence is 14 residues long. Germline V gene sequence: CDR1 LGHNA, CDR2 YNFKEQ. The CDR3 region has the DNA TGTGCCAGCAGCCAAGGCCGGGGCGGCTATGGCTACACCTTC. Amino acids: CASSQGRGGYGYTF.

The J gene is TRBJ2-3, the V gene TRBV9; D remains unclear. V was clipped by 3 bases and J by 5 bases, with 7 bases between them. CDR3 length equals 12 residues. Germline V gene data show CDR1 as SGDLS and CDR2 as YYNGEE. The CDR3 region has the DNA TGTGCCAGCAGCGCGATTGGAGATACGCAGTATTTT. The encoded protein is CASSAIGDTQYF. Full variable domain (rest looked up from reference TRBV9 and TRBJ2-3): DSGVTQTPKHLITATGQRVTLRCSPRSGDLSVYWYQQSLDQGLQFLIQYYNGEERAKGNILERFSAQQFPDLHSELNLSSLELGDSALYFCASSAIGDTQYFGPGTRLTVL.

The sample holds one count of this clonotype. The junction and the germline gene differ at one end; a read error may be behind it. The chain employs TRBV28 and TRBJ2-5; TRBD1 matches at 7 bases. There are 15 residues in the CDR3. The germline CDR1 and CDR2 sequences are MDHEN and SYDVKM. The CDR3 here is CASSPRQGPQEIQYF. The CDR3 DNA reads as TGTGCCAGCAGTCCCCGACAGGGCCCCCAAGAGATCCAGTACTTC. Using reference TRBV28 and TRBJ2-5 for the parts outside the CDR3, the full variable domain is DVKVTQSSRYLVKRTGEKVFLECVQDMDHENMFWYRQDPGLGLRLIYFSYDVKMKEKGDIPEGYSVSREKKERFSLILESASTNQTSMYLCASSPRQGPQEIQYFGPGTRLLVL.

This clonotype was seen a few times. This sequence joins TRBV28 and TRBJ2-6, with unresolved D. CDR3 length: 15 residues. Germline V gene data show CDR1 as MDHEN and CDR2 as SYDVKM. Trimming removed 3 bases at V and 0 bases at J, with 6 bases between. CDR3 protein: CASSLVGSGANVLTF. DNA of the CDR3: TGTGCCAGCAGTTTGGTCGGCTCTGGGGCCAACGTCCTGACTTTC.

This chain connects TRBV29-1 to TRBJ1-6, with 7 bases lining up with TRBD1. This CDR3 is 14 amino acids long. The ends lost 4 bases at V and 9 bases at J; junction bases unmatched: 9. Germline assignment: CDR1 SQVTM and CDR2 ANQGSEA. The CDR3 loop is CSVATGDLGSPLHF. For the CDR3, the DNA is TGCAGCGTTGCCACAGGGGATCTTGGTTCACCCCTCCACTTT. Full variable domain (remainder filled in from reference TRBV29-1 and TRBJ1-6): SAVISQKPSRDICQRGTSLTIQCQVDSQVTMMFWYRQQPGQSLTLIATANQGSEATYESGFVIDKFPISRPNLTFSTLTVSNMSPEDSSIYLCSVATGDLGSPLHFGNGTRLTVT.

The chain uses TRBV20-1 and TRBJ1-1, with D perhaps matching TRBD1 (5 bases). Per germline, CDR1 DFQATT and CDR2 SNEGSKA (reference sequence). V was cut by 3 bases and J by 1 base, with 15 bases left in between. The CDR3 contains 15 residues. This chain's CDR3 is CSARGDGRQNTEAFF. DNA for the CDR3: TGCAGTGCTAGGGGGGACGGGCGACAGAACACTGAAGCTTTCTTT.

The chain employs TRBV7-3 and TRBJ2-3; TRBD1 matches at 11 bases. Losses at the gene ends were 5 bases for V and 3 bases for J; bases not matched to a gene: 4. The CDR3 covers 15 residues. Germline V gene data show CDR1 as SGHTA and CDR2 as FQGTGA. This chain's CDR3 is CASSRGTGGTDTQYF. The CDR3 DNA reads TGTGCCAGCAGCCGCGGGACAGGGGGTACAGATACGCAGTATTTT.

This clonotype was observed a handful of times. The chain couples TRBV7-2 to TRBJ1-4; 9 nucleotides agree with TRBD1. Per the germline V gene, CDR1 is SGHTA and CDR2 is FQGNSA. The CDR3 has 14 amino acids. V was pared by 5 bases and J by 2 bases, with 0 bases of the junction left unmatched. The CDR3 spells CASSGTGTNEKLFF. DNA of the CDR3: TGTGCCAGCAGCGGGACAGGGACTAATGAAAAACTGTTTTTT.

The CDR3 coding sequence is TGTGCCAGCAGTTCTTGGGGGCGGGGGTCCTACGAGCAGTACTTC. Amino acid sequence: CASSSWGRGSYEQYF. The chain is built from TRBV6-5 and TRBJ2-7; tentative D call: TRBD2 (7 bases). The germline V and J ends were trimmed by 4 bases and 1 base, with 14 bases remaining between them. Germline-derived CDR1 and CDR2 are MNHEY and SVGAGI. This CDR3 region has 15 residues.

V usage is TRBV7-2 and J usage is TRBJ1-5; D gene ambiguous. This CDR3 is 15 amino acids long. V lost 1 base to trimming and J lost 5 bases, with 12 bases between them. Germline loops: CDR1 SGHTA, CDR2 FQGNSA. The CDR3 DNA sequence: TGTGCCAGCAGCTTAGGCGGAGGAACCCATCAGCCCCAGCATTTT. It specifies CASSLGGGTHQPQHF.

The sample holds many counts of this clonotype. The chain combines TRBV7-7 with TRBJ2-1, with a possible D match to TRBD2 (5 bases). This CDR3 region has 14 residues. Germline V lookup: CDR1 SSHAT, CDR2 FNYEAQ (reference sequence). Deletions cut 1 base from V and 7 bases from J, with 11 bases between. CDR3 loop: CASSLVGGQNEQFF. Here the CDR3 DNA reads TGTGCCAGCAGCTTAGTCGGCGGGCAGAATGAGCAGTTCTTC.

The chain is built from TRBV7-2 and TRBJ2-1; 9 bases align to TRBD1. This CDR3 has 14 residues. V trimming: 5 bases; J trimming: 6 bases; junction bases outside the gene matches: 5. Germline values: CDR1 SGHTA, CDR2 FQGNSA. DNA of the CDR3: TGTGCCAGCAGCCCCCGGACAGGGGCCAATGAGCAGTTCTTC. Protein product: CASSPRTGANEQFF.

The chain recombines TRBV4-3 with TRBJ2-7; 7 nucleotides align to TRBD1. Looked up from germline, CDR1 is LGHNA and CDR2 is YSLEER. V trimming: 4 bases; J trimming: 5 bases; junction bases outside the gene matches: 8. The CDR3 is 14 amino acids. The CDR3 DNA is TGCGCCAGCAGCCCCACGACAGGGAATGACGAGCAGTACTTC. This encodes CASSPTTGNDEQYF.

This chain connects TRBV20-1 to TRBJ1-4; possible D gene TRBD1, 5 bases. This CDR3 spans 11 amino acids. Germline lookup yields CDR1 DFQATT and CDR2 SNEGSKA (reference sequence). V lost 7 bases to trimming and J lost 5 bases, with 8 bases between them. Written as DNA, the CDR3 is TGCAGTGGTCGGGGCAATGAAAAACTGTTTTTT. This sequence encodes CSGRGNEKLFF.

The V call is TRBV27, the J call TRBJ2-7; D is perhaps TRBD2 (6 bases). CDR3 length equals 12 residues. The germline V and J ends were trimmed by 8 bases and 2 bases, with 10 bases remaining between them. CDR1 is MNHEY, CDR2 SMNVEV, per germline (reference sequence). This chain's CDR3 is CASGRYAYEQYF. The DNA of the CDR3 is TGTGCCAGCGGGAGGTATGCCTACGAGCAGTACTTC.

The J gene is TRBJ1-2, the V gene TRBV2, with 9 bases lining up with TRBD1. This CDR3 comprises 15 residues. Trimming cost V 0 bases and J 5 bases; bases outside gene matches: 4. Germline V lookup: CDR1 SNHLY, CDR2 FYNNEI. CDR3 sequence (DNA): TGTGCCAGCAGTGAAGCCGACAGGGGGTTGTATGGCTACACCTTC. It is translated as CASSEADRGLYGYTF. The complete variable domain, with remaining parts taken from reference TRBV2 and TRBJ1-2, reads EPEVTQTPSHQVTQMGQEVILRCVPISNHLYFYWYRQILGQKVEFLVSFYNNEISEKSEIFDDQFSVERPDGSNFTLKIRSTKLEDSAMYFCASSEADRGLYGYTFGSGTRLTVV.

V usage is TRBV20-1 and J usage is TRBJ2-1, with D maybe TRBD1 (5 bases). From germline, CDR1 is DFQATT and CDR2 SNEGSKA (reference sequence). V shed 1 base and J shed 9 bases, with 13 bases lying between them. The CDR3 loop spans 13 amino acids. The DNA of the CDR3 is TGCAGTGCTAGAGGTCCCGGTAGGGGTGAGCAGTTCTTC. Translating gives CSARGPGRGEQFF.

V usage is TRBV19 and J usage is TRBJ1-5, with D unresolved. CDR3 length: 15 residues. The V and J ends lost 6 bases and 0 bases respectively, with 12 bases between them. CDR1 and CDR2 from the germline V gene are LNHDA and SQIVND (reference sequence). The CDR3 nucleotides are TGTGCCAGTAGGCCTAGAATCTATAGCAATCAGCCCCAGCATTTT. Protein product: CASRPRIYSNQPQHF. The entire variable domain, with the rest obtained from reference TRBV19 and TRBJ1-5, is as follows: DGGITQSPKYLFRKEGQNVTLSCEQNLNHDAMYWYRQDPGQGLRLIYYSQIVNDFQKGDIAEGYSVSREKKESFPLTVTSAQKNPTAFYLCASRPRIYSNQPQHFGDGTRLSIL.

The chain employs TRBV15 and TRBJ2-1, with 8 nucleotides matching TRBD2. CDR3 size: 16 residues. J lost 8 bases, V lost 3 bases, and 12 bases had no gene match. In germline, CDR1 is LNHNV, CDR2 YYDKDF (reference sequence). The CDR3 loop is CATSSEEGTSWYEQFF. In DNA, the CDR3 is TGTGCCACCAGCAGTGAAGAGGGGACTAGTTGGTATGAGCAGTTCTTC.

In DNA form, the CDR3 reads TGCAGTGCTACTAAGGTATCTGAGCAGTTCTTC. Its translation is CSATKVSEQFF. V and J are TRBV20-1 and TRBJ2-1; no clear D. Germline CDR1 is DFQATT and CDR2 is SNEGSKA (reference sequence). V lost 4 bases and J 9 bases, leaving 10 bases between the germline ends. The CDR3 has 11 residues.

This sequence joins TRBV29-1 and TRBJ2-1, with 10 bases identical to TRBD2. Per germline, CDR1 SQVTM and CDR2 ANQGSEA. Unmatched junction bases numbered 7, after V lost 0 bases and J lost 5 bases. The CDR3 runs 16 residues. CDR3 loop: CSVEDLKLAGHNEQFF. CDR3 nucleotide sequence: TGCAGCGTTGAAGATCTGAAACTAGCGGGACACAATGAGCAGTTCTTC.

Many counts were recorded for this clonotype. The CDR3 DNA follows: TGTGCCAGCAGCCGTGATAGGGGAAACTATGGCTACACCTTC. It specifies CASSRDRGNYGYTF. The chain has TRBV7-3 and TRBJ1-2; D possibly corresponds to TRBD1 (5 bases). V lost 5 bases, J lost 2 bases, and 12 bases lay in between. Germline CDR1 reads SGHTA; CDR2 reads FQGTGA. CDR3 length: 14 residues.